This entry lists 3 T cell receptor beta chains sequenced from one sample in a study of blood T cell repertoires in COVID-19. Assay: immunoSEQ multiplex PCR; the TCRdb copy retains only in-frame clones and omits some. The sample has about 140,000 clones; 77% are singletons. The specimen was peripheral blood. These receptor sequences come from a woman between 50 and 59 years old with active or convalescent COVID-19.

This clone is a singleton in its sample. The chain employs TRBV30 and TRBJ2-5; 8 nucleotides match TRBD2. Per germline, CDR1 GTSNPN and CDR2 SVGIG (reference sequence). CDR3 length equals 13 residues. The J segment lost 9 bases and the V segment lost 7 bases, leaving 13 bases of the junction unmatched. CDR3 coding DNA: TGTGCCTCCTTGGCGGGGGGACAAGGGGCCCAGTACTTC. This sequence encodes CASLAGGQGAQYF.

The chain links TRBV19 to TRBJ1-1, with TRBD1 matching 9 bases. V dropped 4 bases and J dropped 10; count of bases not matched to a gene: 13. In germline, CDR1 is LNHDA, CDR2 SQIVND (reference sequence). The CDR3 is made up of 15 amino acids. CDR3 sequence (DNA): TGTGCCAGTAGTACGAGACAGGGGGGAGGCCATGGAGCTTTCTTT. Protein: CASSTRQGGGHGAFF.

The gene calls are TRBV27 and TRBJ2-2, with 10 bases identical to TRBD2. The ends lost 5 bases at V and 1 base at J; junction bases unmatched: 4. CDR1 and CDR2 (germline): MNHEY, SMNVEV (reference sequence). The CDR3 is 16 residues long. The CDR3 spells CASSPRLAGNTGELFF. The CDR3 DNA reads TGTGCCAGCAGTCCGCGACTAGCGGGGAACACCGGGGAGCTGTTTTTT.